This is a list of T cell receptor beta chains from one sample in a study of blood T cell repertoires in COVID-19. The data were produced by immunoSEQ multiplex PCR, yet TCRdb's version contains in-frame clones alone and is incomplete. The sample shows roughly 80,000 clones, around 79% of them seen only once. The sequencing sample was made of peripheral blood. Every receptor here comes from a man at least 80 years old with acute or convalescent COVID-19. Both conserved end residues are part of each CDR3. A D gene is named only where the DNA matches it firmly. Clone size appears in some rows only: once, few, many, or a class for an expanded clone.

j_gene | d_gene | v_gene | abundance | CDR3aa | CDR3nt
TRBJ1-2 | . | TRBV3-1/TRBV3-2 | . | CASSQDEAGRYGYTF | TGTGCCAGCAGCCAAGACGAGGCAGGGAGGTATGGCTACACCTTC
TRBJ1-5 | . | TRBV30 | . | CAWTAGPYSNQPQHF | TGTGCCTGGACAGCGGGACCATATAGCAATCAGCCCCAGCATTTT
TRBJ2-1 | TRBD2 | TRBV3-1/TRBV3-2 | . | CASSQEGLGNSYNEQFF | TGTGCCAGCAGCCAGGAGGGACTAGGGAACTCCTACAATGAGCAGTTCTTC
TRBJ2-7 | TRBD1 | TRBV10-3 | . | CAISEYRGEQYF | TGTGCCATCAGTGAGTACAGGGGGGAGCAGTACTTC
TRBJ1-1 | TRBD1 | TRBV29-1 | . | CSGQGVNTEAFF | TGCAGCGGACAGGGAGTGAACACTGAAGCTTTCTTT
TRBJ1-2 | . | TRBV29-1 | . | CSVEKPGFYGYTF | TGCAGCGTTGAAAAGCCAGGATTCTATGGCTACACCTTC
TRBJ1-4 | . | TRBV4-2 | . | CASSQTAATNEKLFF | TGTGCCAGCAGCCAGACAGCCGCAACTAATGAAAAACTGTTTTTT
TRBJ2-5 | . | TRBV27 | . | CASSSRIRQQGQETQYF | TGTGCCAGCAGTTCTCGGATAAGGCAGCAGGGGCAAGAGACCCAGTACTTC
TRBJ2-3 | TRBD2 | TRBV5-8 | once | CASSPTGGSTDTQYF | TGTGCCAGCAGCCCGACCGGGGGGAGCACAGATACGCAGTATTTT
TRBJ1-6 | . | TRBV19 | once | CASSRAQTPLHF | TGTGCCAGTAGTAGGGCCCAGACACCCCTCCACTTT
TRBJ2-1 | . | TRBV19 | . | CASSNTFAAGAGYNEQFF | TGTGCCAGTAGTAATACCTTCGCCGCAGGGGCCGGCTACAATGAGCAGTTCTTC
TRBJ2-3 | TRBD1 | TRBV7-3 | . | CASSLTTGGVSTDTQYF | TGTGCCAGCAGCTTAACTACAGGGGGCGTAAGCACAGATACGCAGTATTTT
TRBJ1-2 | . | TRBV19 | . | CASNGASLNYGYTF | TGTGCCAGTAATGGGGCGAGTCTTAACTATGGCTACACCTTC
TRBJ1-5 | . | TRBV9 | . | CASSVGPFREGNQPQHF | TGTGCCAGCAGCGTAGGCCCTTTTAGGGAGGGCAATCAGCCCCAGCATTTT
TRBJ2-2 | . | TRBV18 | . | CASSPQLGELFF | TGTGCCAGCTCACCACAGCTCGGGGAGCTGTTTTTT
TRBJ1-5 | TRBD1 | TRBV7-8 | . | CASSFRTGNQPQHF | TGTGCCAGCAGCTTCAGGACAGGTAATCAGCCCCAGCATTTT
TRBJ1-2 | . | TRBV5-1 | . | CASSLEAGQMGYTF | TGCGCCAGCAGCTTGGAAGCAGGGCAAATGGGCTACACCTTC
TRBJ1-2 | TRBD1 | TRBV30 | . | CAWDLLTGGYGYTF | TGTGCCTGGGACCTGCTTACAGGGGGCTATGGCTACACCTTC